Described below is a single T cell receptor beta chain sequence and its context. This clonotype appeared a few times. No antigen is known for it. Base-call qualities are not available, and no considerably larger clone is one nucleotide away. The data derive from a study of naive and memory T cell subsets (dated by TCRdb to between 2016 and 2019). General notes on the study: The figure summarizing these samples reported approximately ten blood donors, 7 tuberculin skin test biopsies and 3 saline control biopsies. PCR2 was typically a SYBR Green qPCR stopped at a set threshold; low-input samples could instead use end-point PCR (approximately 6 cycles). Study-wide findings and limitations: The RNA-based method was acknowledged to be potentially sensitive to changes in TCR transcripts with T cell activation and differentiation.

CDR1 SGHKS and CDR2 YYEKEE are derived from the germline V gene (reference sequence). V loses 4 bases, J loses 3 bases, and the germline ends lie 10 bases apart. The CDR3, cysteine through phenylalanine, is 13 amino acids long. The CDR3 DNA has 39 bases and is translated from base 1. A robust, sensitive protocol for the amplification, sequencing and analysis of TCRs was described in the study, in which 3' ligation of a UMI-containing oligonucleotide to TCR cDNA was used. For whole blood analysis, 2.5 ml of peripheral blood was drawn from adult healthy volunteers into Tempus tubes, and RNA was extracted according to the manufacturer's instructions. Total RNA, without cell sorting, was DNase treated with RQ1 DNase before reverse transcription, targeting roughly 1 to 1000 ng input. To check how robust the pipeline was in samples where T cells make up a minority population, libraries were built from skin biopsies and whole blood.

Library creation used 5' RACE. Four rounds of PCR, run with the SP2 primer together with nested alpha and beta constant region primers, were used to amplify the ligated cDNA. For the blood and skin samples, TCR RNA was reverse transcribed with SuperScript IV using primers for the alpha and beta constant regions. Using T4 RNA ligase 1, an oligonucleotide carrying both the Illumina SP2 primer and a UMI was ligated onto the 3' end of the cDNA. To prevent hairpin formation, the 12-nucleotide UMI was made up of two random hexamers with an eight-base spacer between them. From the second PCR onward, TCR alpha and beta chain libraries were processed separately, and dual indexing was applied for multiplexing. After pooling, the indexed libraries were analyzed by capillary electrophoresis and sequenced on either an Illumina MiSeq or NextSeq. PhiX DNA at about 5-7.5% was spiked into libraries to increase base diversity and improve cluster recognition. The paper's processing steps were these. Demultiplexor extracted UMIs from read 2, combined them with read 1 TCR sequence, and split reads by sample indices. Decombinator identified V and J genes and V-J junctions and gave each TCR a five-part identifier that included V and J deletions. UMIs were used by Collapsinator to correct sequencing errors and PCR amplification heterogeneity, so that a UMI-based abundance was obtained for each TCR. CDR3Translator turned identifiers into nucleotide sequence, translated the nucleotide sequence into amino acids, and pulled out CDR3 regions based on terminal motifs. After normalization to the amount of input RNA, the error-corrected alpha and beta TCR counts from blood and from skin were compared. Using fastp at Q25 and MiXCR, TCRdb reprocessed the public reads and kept productive beta chains. Every CDR3 protein is listed once, alongside the most common genes and DNA of its rows. The authors' filters were not applied to this entry. The sample table records roughly 60,000 distinct CDR3 sequences; around 7.7% of these occur just once. The leading ten clones occupy around 10% of the sample.

The chain couples TRBV5-5 to TRBJ1-2; a tentative D call is TRBD1 (5 bases match). This sequence was found in a male donor in good health. The DNA reads as follows: TGTGCCAGCAGCATAGGCAGGGACTATGGCTACACCTTC. It specifies CASSIGRDYGYTF.